The T cell receptor beta chain described here comes from a study of regulatory T cells in long-lasting Graves disease. Arm-PCR of CDR3 regions and iRepertoire HTBI primers were used to build TCR beta libraries. TCRdb itself ran the multiplex PCR reads through MiXCR, one entry per CDR3 protein. The table shows 450,000 to 500,000 distinct CDR3 sequences, with under 20% occurring only once. The junction had 7 bases not matched to a gene; V was cut back by 4 bases and J by 6 bases. The CDR3 has 15 amino acids. CDR1 and CDR2 from the germline V gene are MNHGY and SVAAGI. Time point indicated: newly diagnosed GD, antithyroid drugs for less than 3 months. Making the TCR library involved RNA that had been extracted from PBMCs. This clonotype was recorded a few times. A much larger clonotype is one base distant, so this may be a read error. The data were also submitted as part of a second study, on T cells in Graves' hyperthyroidism and ophthalmopathy.

The rearrangement links TRBV6-9 to TRBJ2-7, with TRBD2 identical over 12 bases. The specimen comprised peripheral blood mononuclear cells (PBMCs), sampled at new diagnosis, from a patient treated with antithyroid drugs. This sequence was found in a man aged 35 to 55 with Graves disease. This CDR3 reads CASSSTSGRLAEQYF. The DNA for the CDR3 is TGTGCCAGCAGTTCGACTAGCGGGAGACTTGCCGAGCAGTACTTC.